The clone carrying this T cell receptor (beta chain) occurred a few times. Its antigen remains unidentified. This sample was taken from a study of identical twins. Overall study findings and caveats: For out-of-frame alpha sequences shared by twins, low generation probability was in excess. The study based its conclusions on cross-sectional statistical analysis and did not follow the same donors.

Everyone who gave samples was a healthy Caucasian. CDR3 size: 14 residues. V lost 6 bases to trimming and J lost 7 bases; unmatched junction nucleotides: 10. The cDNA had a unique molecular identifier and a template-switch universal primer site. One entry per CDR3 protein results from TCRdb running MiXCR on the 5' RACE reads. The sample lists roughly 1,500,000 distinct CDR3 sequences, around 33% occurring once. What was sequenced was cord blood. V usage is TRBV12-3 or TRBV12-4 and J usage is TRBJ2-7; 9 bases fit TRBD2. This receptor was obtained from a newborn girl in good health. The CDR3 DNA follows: TGTGCCAGCAGGAAGCGGGGGGACTACAATGAGCAGTACTTC. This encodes CASRKRGDYNEQYF.